This TCR beta chain is drawn from a study of T cells in Graves' hyperthyroidism and ophthalmopathy. Amplification targeted TCR beta CDR3 regions from RNA transcripts. RT-PCR in the first round (using the HTBI primer set) targeted the TCR CDR3. TCRdb re-derived calls from the multiplex PCR reads in MiXCR, one entry per CDR3 protein. The data hold around 500,000 distinct CDR3 sequences, with 20% to 25% observed a single time. CDR1 is MGHRA and CDR2 is YSYEKL in the germline V gene. This CDR3 region has 15 residues. V gave up 2 bases and J gave up 7 bases, with 15 bases separating them. Sequenced: blood. The sequence derives from a woman in her 70s with Graves' ophthalmopathy. V is TRBV4-1 and J is TRBJ2-1; D ambiguous. Here the CDR3 reads CASSQRTTGPNEQFF. The CDR3 DNA follows: TGCGCCAGCAGCCAACGGACCACCGGCCCTAATGAGCAGTTCTTC.